This record looks at one TCR beta chain sequence and its context. Its antigen remains unidentified. V was cut by 5 bases and J by 0 bases, with 12 bases left in between. Germline CDR1 and CDR2: KGHSH and LQKENI. The CDR3 totals 15 residues. The data belong to a study of Tregs in tolerant kidney transplant recipients. Only in-frame clones appear in the TCRdb table, and some are missing; sequencing was by immunoSEQ multiplex PCR. The sample includes roughly 49,000 clones, more than 80% of them seen just once. General study results and limits: Few patients were studied, so findings need validation in larger groups.

The sequence was collected from a human donor in good health. The sample comprised Tregs from blood. V is TRBV18 and J is TRBJ2-3; TRBD1 is a possible D gene (6 bases). The CDR3 bases are TGTGCCAGCTCAACCGGACAGCCTAGCACAGATACGCAGTATTTT. This sequence encodes CASSTGQPSTDTQYF.